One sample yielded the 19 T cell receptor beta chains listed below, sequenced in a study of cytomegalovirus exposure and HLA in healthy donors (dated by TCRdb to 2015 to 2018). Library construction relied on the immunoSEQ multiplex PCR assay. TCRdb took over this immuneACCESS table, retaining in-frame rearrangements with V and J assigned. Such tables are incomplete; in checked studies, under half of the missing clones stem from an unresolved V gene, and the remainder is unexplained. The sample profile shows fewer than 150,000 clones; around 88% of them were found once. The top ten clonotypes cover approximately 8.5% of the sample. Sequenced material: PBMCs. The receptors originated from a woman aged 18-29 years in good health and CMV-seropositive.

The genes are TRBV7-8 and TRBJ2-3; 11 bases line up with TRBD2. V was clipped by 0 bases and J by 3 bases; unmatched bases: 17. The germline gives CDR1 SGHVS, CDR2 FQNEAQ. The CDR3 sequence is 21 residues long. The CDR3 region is CASSLAWDWGGTSGKTDTQYF. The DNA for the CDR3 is TGTGCCAGCAGCTTAGCGTGGGACTGGGGCGGGACTAGCGGTAAAACAGATACGCAGTATTTT.

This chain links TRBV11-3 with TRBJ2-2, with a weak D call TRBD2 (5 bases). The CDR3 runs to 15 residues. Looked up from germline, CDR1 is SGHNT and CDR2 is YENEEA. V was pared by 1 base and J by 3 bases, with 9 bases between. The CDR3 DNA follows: TGTGCCAGCAGCTTAGGGCTAGCAGACACCGGGGAGCTGTTTTTT. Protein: CASSLGLADTGELFF.

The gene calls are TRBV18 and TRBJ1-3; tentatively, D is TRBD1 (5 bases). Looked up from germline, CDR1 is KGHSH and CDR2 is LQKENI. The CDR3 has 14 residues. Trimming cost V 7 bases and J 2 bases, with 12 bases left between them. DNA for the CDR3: TGTGCCAGCTTTCAGGGATATACTGGAAACACCATATATTTT. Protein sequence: CASFQGYTGNTIYF.

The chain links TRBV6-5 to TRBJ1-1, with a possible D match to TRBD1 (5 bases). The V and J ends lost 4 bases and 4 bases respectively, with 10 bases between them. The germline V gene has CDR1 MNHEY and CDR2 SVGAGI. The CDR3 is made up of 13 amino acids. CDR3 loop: CASSWGRSTEAFF. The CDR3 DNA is TGTGCCAGCAGTTGGGGCCGTAGCACTGAAGCTTTCTTT.

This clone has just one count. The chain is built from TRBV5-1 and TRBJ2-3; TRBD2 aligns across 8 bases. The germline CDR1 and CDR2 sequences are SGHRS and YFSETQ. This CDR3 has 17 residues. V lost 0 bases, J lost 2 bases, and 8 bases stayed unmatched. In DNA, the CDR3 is TGCGCCAGCAGCTTGGAGTCCGGAGCGGGGGACACAGATACGCAGTATTTT. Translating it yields CASSLESGAGDTDTQYF.

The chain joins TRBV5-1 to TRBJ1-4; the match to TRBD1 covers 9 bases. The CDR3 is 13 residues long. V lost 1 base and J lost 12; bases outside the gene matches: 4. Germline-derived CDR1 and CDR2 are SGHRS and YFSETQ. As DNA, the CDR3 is TGCGCCAGCAGCTTGTACAGGGGGCCGGAACTGTTTTTT. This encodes CASSLYRGPELFF.

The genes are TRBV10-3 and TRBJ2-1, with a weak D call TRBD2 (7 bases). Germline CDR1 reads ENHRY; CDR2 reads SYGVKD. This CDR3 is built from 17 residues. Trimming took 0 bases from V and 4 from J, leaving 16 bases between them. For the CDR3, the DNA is TGTGCCATCAGTGAGTCGGGGGCGGGGGTGACTTACAATGAGCAGTTCTTC. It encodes CAISESGAGVTYNEQFF.

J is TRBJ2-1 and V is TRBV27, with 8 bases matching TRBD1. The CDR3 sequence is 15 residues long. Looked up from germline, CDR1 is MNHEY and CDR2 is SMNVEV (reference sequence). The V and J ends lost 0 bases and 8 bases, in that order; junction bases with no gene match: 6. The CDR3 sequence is CASSLSVRGQDEQFF. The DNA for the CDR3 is TGTGCCAGCAGTTTATCTGTCAGGGGGCAGGATGAGCAGTTCTTC.

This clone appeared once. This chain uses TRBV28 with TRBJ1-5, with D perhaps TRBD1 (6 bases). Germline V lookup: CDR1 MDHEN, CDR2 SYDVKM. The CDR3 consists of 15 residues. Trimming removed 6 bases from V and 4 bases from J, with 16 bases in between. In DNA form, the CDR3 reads TGTGCCAGCAGGGGGGCAGGGAAGAAGAATCAGCCCCAGCATTTT. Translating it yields CASRGAGKKNQPQHF. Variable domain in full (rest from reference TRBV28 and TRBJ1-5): DVKVTQSSRYLVKRTGEKVFLECVQDMDHENMFWYRQDPGLGLRLIYFSYDVKMKEKGDIPEGYSVSREKKERFSLILESASTNQTSMYLCASRGAGKKNQPQHFGDGTRLSIL.

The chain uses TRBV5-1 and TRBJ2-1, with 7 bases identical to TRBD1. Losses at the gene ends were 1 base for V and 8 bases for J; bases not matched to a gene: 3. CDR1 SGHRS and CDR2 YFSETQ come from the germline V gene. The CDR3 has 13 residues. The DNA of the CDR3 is TGCGCCAGCAGCTTGTATCAGGGGGATGAGCAGTTCTTC. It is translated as CASSLYQGDEQFF. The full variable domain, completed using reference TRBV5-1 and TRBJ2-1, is KAGVTQTPRYLIKTRGQQVTLSCSPISGHRSVSWYQQTPGQGLQFLFEYFSETQRNKGNFPGRFSGRQFSNSRSEMNVSTLELGDSALYLCASSLYQGDEQFFGPGTRLTVL.

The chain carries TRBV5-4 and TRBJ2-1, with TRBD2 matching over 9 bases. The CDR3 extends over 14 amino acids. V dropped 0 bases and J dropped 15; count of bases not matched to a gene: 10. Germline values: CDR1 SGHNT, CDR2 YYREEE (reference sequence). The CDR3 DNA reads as TGTGCCAGCAGCTTGGAAAGGGAGCGGGGGGTAATGTTCTTC. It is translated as CASSLERERGVMFF.

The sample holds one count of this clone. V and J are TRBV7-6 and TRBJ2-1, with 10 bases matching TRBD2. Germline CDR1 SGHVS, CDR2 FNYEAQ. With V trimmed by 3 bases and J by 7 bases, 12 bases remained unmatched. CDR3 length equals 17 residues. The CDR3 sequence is CASSFMPKAGGINEQFF. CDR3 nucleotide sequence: TGTGCCAGCAGCTTTATGCCCAAAGCGGGGGGGATAAATGAGCAGTTCTTC.

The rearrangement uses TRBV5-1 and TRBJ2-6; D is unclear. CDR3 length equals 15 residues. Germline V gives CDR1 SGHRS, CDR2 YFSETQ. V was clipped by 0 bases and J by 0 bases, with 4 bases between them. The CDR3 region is CASSLANSGANVLTF. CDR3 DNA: TGCGCCAGCAGCTTGGCCAACTCTGGGGCCAACGTCCTGACTTTC.

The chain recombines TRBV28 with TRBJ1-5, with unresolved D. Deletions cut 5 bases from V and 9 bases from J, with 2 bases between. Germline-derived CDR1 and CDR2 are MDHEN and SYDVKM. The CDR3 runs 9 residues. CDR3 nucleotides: TGTGCCAGCAGTCGGCCCCAGCATTTT. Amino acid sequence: CASSRPQHF.

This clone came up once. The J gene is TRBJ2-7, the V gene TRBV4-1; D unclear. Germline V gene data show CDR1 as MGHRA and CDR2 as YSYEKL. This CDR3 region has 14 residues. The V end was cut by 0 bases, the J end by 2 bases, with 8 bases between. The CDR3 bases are TGCGCCAGCAGCCAAGATGTTCGGGCCTACGAGCAGTACTTC. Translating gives CASSQDVRAYEQYF.

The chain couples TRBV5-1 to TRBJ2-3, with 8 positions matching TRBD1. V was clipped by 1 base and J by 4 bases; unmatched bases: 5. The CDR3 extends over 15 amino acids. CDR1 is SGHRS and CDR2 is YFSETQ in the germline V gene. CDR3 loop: CASSLQGQGPDTQYF. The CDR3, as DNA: TGCGCCAGCAGCTTGCAAGGACAGGGCCCAGATACGCAGTATTTT.

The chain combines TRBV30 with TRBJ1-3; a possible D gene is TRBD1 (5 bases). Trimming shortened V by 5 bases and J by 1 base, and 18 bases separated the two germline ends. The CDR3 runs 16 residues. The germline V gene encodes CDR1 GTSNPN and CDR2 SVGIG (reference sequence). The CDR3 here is CAWEDFRDKSGNTIYF. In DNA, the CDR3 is TGTGCCTGGGAAGACTTCAGGGATAAGTCTGGAAACACCATATATTTT.

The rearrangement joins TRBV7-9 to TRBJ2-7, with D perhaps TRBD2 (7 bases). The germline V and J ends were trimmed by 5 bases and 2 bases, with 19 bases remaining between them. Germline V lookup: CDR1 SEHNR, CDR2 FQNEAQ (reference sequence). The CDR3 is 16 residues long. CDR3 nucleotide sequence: TGTGCCAGCAGCCCGAACCGCGGGGGCTGGACCTACGAGCAGTACTTC. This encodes CASSPNRGGWTYEQYF.

The CDR3 nucleotides are TGTGCCAGCAGCTTAAGTTCAAAAAGACTGCCCTACGAGCAGTACTTC. Translation gives CASSLSSKRLPYEQYF. The chain couples TRBV7-6 to TRBJ2-7, with D unresolved. Trimming stripped 2 bases from V and 2 bases from J, with 16 bases between. The CDR3 covers 16 residues. Per germline, CDR1 SGHVS and CDR2 FNYEAQ.